This T cell receptor (beta chain) comes out of a study of early T cells in non-severe SARS-CoV-2 infection. Germline V CDR1 and CDR2: DFQATT, SNEGSKA (reference sequence). This CDR3 is built from 16 residues. After removal of 3 bases from V and 4 bases from J, the junction contained 8 bases not matched to a gene. MiXCR was run by TCRdb on the 5' RACE reads, yielding one entry per CDR3 protein. The sample consists of around 57,000 distinct CDR3 sequences, 11% of them appearing once. This clonotype was detected many times. Source material: whole blood. The chain combines TRBV20-1 with TRBJ2-1; TRBD2 agrees at 11 bases. This clonotype originated in an adult who was a healthcare worker with PCR-confirmed SARS-CoV-2 infection or an uninfected control (not recorded which). The CDR3 DNA reads TGCAGTGCTAGCAAGACTAGCGGGGACCATTACAATGAGCAGTTCTTC. Amino acids: CSASKTSGDHYNEQFF.